One and the same sample provided the 25 T cell receptor beta chains below, sequenced in a study of T cells in Graves' hyperthyroidism and ophthalmopathy. From RNA transcripts, TCR beta CDR3 regions were amplified. During a first-round RT-PCR of the TCR CDR3, the HTBI primer set was used. TCRdb processed the multiplex PCR reads anew with MiXCR; each CDR3 protein has one entry. The sample records roughly 360,000 distinct CDR3 sequences, roughly 14% being singletons. Material for sequencing was blood. The origin of the receptors is a man aged 25 to 45 with Graves' hyperthyroidism that later progressed to Graves' ophthalmopathy.

The V call is TRBV20-1, the J call TRBJ2-3, with D hard to call. The CDR3 length is 17 residues. CDR1 DFQATT and CDR2 SNEGSKA come from the germline V gene (reference sequence). Trimming took 0 bases from V and 1 from J, leaving 17 bases between them. Here the CDR3 reads CSARDYKGNLGTDTQYF. The CDR3 nucleotides read TGCAGTGCTAGAGATTATAAAGGGAATTTGGGCACAGATACGCAGTATTTT.

V gene TRBV9 combines with J gene TRBJ1-1; 10 bases agree with TRBD1. Germline V gene sequence: CDR1 SGDLS, CDR2 YYNGEE. V gave up 4 bases and J gave up 0 bases; unmatched junction bases: 6. This CDR3 is built from 16 residues. The CDR3 bases are TGTGCCAGCAGCCCCCGGGACAGGGGAATGAACACTGAAGCTTTCTTT. This gives the protein CASSPRDRGMNTEAFF.

This clonotype was seen many times. The chain employs TRBV11-2 and TRBJ2-1, with D perhaps TRBD2 (6 bases). The CDR3 is 14 residues long. Trimming pared 6 bases from V and 5 bases from J, leaving 14 bases between. Germline-derived CDR1 and CDR2 are SGHAT and FQNNGV. The CDR3 protein is CASSRTGSDNEQFF. Here the CDR3 DNA reads TGTGCCAGCAGTCGCACCGGGAGCGACAATGAGCAGTTCTTC.

This clonotype has a count of ten or more. V and J are TRBV25-1 and TRBJ1-2, with D perhaps TRBD1 (5 bases). From germline, CDR1 is MGHDK and CDR2 SYGVNS. Trimming shortened V by 1 base and J by 5 bases, and 8 bases separated the two germline ends. This CDR3 has 13 amino acids. The CDR3 loop is CASSESGGYGYTF. As DNA, the CDR3 is TGTGCCAGCAGTGAATCGGGGGGATATGGCTACACCTTC.

This clonotype was counted many times. The rearrangement joins TRBV7-9 to TRBJ1-1; D is uncertain. V lost 1 base and J lost 5, with 5 bases in between. In germline, CDR1 is SEHNR, CDR2 FQNEAQ (reference sequence). The CDR3 is 12 residues long. The CDR3 nucleotides are TGTGCCAGCAGCTTAGAATCGACTGAAGCTTTCTTT. This translates into CASSLESTEAFF.

For the CDR3, the DNA is TGTGCCTGGAGTGGGAGCGGGGGGTACGATACGCAGTATTTT. Its protein product is CAWSGSGGYDTQYF. The chain has TRBV30 and TRBJ2-3; 9 nucleotides agree with TRBD2. This CDR3 is 14 amino acids long. Germline CDR1 is GTSNPN and CDR2 is SVGIG (reference sequence). The V gene end was trimmed by 1 base and the J gene end by 6 bases; junction bases not matched to a gene: 5.

This clonotype showed up many times. The genes are TRBV7-9 and TRBJ2-7; 10 bases match TRBD1. J gave up 5 bases and V 5 bases, and 6 bases lay outside the gene matches. Looked up from germline, CDR1 is SEHNR and CDR2 is FQNEAQ (reference sequence). The CDR3 length is 14 residues. The CDR3 loop reads CASSPTGTGDEQYF. The CDR3 DNA reads TGTGCCAGCAGCCCGACGGGGACAGGGGACGAGCAGTACTTC. Using reference TRBV7-9 and TRBJ2-7 for the parts outside the CDR3, the full variable domain is DTGVSQNPRHKITKRGQNVTFRCDPISEHNRLYWYRQTLGQGPEFLTYFQNEAQLEKSRLLSDRFSAERPKGSFSTLEIQRTEQGDSAMYLCASSPTGTGDEQYFGPGTRLTVT.

This clonotype was observed many times. The V call is TRBV7-3, the J call TRBJ2-2; no firm D call. The CDR3 covers 13 residues. Per the germline V gene, CDR1 is SGHTA and CDR2 is FQGTGA. Trimming shortened V by 1 base and J by 2 bases, and 2 bases separated the two germline ends. Here the CDR3 reads CASSLSNTGELFF. The CDR3, as DNA: TGTGCCAGCAGCTTAAGTAACACCGGGGAGCTGTTTTTT.

The chain recombines TRBV30 with TRBJ1-5; D is unclear. The CDR3 is 13 amino acids. The germline V gene has CDR1 GTSNPN and CDR2 SVGIG (reference sequence). The V and J ends lost 0 bases and 2 bases respectively, with 5 bases between them. DNA for the CDR3: TGTGCCTGGAGTGTAGCAGGCAATCAGCCCCAGCATTTT. Translated, it gives CAWSVAGNQPQHF.

This clonotype came up many times. In DNA form, the CDR3 reads TGTGCCAGCAGCCCTAGGCACAGGGGGCTGTCAGAGACCCAGTACTTC. It codes for CASSPRHRGLSETQYF. The chain carries TRBV11-3 and TRBJ2-5, with 9 bases fitting TRBD1. J was trimmed by 4 bases and V by 5 bases; bases with no gene match: 11. The germline CDR1 and CDR2 sequences are SGHNT and YENEEA. CDR3 size: 16 residues.

V is TRBV6-5 and J is TRBJ1-6; D uncertain. V lost 2 bases to trimming and J lost 4 bases, with 9 bases between them. The CDR3 length is 15 residues. Germline V lookup: CDR1 MNHEY, CDR2 SVGAGI. The CDR3 loop is CASSYRTTYNSPLHF. The CDR3 nucleotides read TGTGCCAGCAGTTACAGGACCACATATAATTCACCCCTCCACTTT.

The chain has TRBV29-1 and TRBJ2-3; D may correspond to TRBD1 or TRBD2 (5 bases each). Germline CDR1 is SQVTM and CDR2 is ANQGSEA. The V gene lost 6 bases and the J gene lost 4 bases, with 17 bases spanning the gap. The CDR3 covers 14 residues. The CDR3 DNA follows: TGCAGCGTGGGGGACGGAGGCTGGGCAGATACGCAGTATTTT. Translation gives CSVGDGGWADTQYF.

This clonotype was recorded many times. The chain combines TRBV11-2 with TRBJ1-6, with D possibly matching TRBD1 (5 bases). From germline, CDR1 is SGHAT and CDR2 FQNNGV. Trimming removed 0 bases from V and 9 bases from J, with 15 bases in between. The CDR3 extends over 16 amino acids. The CDR3 sequence is CASSLDRAGRISPLHF. The CDR3 bases are TGTGCCAGCAGCTTAGATCGTGCAGGGAGGATTTCACCCCTCCACTTT. The whole variable domain, filled in from reference TRBV11-2 and TRBJ1-6, reads EAGVAQSPRYKIIEKRQSVAFWCNPISGHATLYWYQQILGQGPKLLIQFQNNGVVDDSQLPKDRFSAERLKGVDSTLKIQPAKLEDSAVYLCASSLDRAGRISPLHFGNGTRLTVT.

This clonotype was recorded once. The chain joins TRBV5-1 to TRBJ2-5; D is ambiguous. Looked up from germline, CDR1 is SGHRS and CDR2 is YFSETQ. V was pared by 7 bases and J by 0 bases, with 16 bases between. CDR3 length: 15 residues. The CDR3 DNA is TGCGCCAGCGGAATTGGTGGCAGGTACCAAGAGACCCAGTACTTC. This codes for CASGIGGRYQETQYF.

The table lists this clonotype with many counts. This chain joins TRBV20-1 and TRBJ2-5; D possibly uses TRBD1 or TRBD2 (5 bases each). The germline V gene encodes CDR1 DFQATT and CDR2 SNEGSKA (reference sequence). The CDR3 contains 14 residues. V lost 0 bases and J 5 bases, leaving 13 bases between the germline ends. The CDR3 coding sequence is TGCAGTGCTAGAGATATGGCAGGGACGGAGACCCAGTACTTC. This codes for CSARDMAGTETQYF.

In its sample, this clonotype was seen many times. The genes are TRBV18 and TRBJ1-4, with D hard to call. The CDR3 consists of 15 residues. Germline CDR1 and CDR2: KGHSH and LQKENI. Trimming pared 0 bases from V and 0 bases from J, leaving 5 bases between. The DNA of the CDR3 is TGTGCCAGCTCACCACCGGTAGCAACTAATGAAAAACTGTTTTTT. This encodes CASSPPVATNEKLFF. Complete variable domain (other parts from reference TRBV18 and TRBJ1-4): NAGVMQNPRHLVRRRGQEARLRCSPMKGHSHVYWYRQLPEEGLKFMVYLQKENIIDESGMPKERFSAEFPKEGPSILRIQQVVRGDSAAYFCASSPPVATNEKLFFGSGTQLSVL.

This clonotype was observed at least ten times. This rearrangement joins TRBV9 to TRBJ1-1; possibly TRBD1 for D (5 bases). Germline CDR1 SGDLS, CDR2 YYNGEE. The V end was cut by 4 bases, the J end by 6 bases, with 10 bases between. The CDR3 runs 12 residues. CDR3: CASSTGQAEAFF. The CDR3 nucleotides are TGTGCCAGCAGCACAGGACAAGCTGAAGCTTTCTTT. The whole variable domain, remainder taken from reference TRBV9 and TRBJ1-1, is DSGVTQTPKHLITATGQRVTLRCSPRSGDLSVYWYQQSLDQGLQFLIQYYNGEERAKGNILERFSAQQFPDLHSELNLSSLELGDSALYFCASSTGQAEAFFGQGTRLTVV.

This clonotype has at least ten counts. The chain employs TRBV27 and TRBJ1-6; no firm D call. The germline V gene encodes CDR1 MNHEY and CDR2 SMNVEV (reference sequence). V was shortened by 5 bases and J by 4 bases, with 12 bases between the two germline ends. CDR3 length: 15 amino acids. The CDR3 loop is CASSAGRVYNSPLHF. The CDR3 nucleotides read TGTGCCAGCAGTGCCGGGCGGGTTTATAATTCACCCCTCCACTTT.

This clonotype was observed at least ten times. V usage is TRBV11-1 and J usage is TRBJ1-6; D is uncertain. The CDR3 sequence is 12 residues long. Deletions cut 6 bases from V and 8 bases from J, with 8 bases between. Germline V lookup: CDR1 SGHAT, CDR2 FQDESV (reference sequence). In DNA form, the CDR3 reads TGTGCCAGCAGTCTGAGTTATTCACCCCTCCACTTT. This encodes CASSLSYSPLHF.

A few counts support this clonotype. This chain connects TRBV11-3 to TRBJ2-1; the D gene is possibly TRBD1 (5 bases). The CDR3 spans 16 residues. V was clipped by 2 bases and J by 2 bases, with 13 bases between them. Germline loops: CDR1 SGHNT, CDR2 YENEEA. Written as DNA, the CDR3 is TGTGCCAGCAGCTTATCTGACAGTAAAACCTACAATGAGCAGTTCTTC. It yields the protein CASSLSDSKTYNEQFF.

This clonotype was seen a handful of times. This rearrangement joins TRBV19 to TRBJ1-2; TRBD1 agrees at 7 bases. V lost 4 bases to trimming and J lost 7 bases; unmatched junction nucleotides: 9. The CDR3 is 14 residues long. Germline values: CDR1 LNHDA, CDR2 SQIVND (reference sequence). CDR3: CASSNRQGGSGYTF. The CDR3 DNA reads TGTGCCAGTAGTAATCGACAGGGAGGTTCTGGCTACACCTTC.

In its sample, this clonotype was seen a few times. V is TRBV7-9 and J is TRBJ2-2, with D possibly matching TRBD1 (5 bases). The V end was cut by 5 bases, the J end by 1 base, with 14 bases between. The germline CDR1 and CDR2 sequences are SEHNR and FQNEAQ (reference sequence). The CDR3 loop spans 16 amino acids. In nucleotides, the CDR3 is TGTGCCAGCAGCCCCCCGGACAAGAAGAACACCGGGGAGCTGTTTTTT. Its protein product is CASSPPDKKNTGELFF. Full variable domain (missing parts from reference TRBV7-9 and TRBJ2-2): DTGVSQNPRHKITKRGQNVTFRCDPISEHNRLYWYRQTLGQGPEFLTYFQNEAQLEKSRLLSDRFSAERPKGSFSTLEIQRTEQGDSAMYLCASSPPDKKNTGELFFGEGSRLTVL.

This clonotype appeared many times. The chain recombines TRBV3-1 with TRBJ2-3; 7 bases are shared with TRBD2. Germline trimming cut 2 bases from V and 1 base from J; bases unmatched to any gene: 3. Germline V gene sequence: CDR1 LGHDT, CDR2 YNNKEL (reference sequence). The CDR3 sequence is 15 residues long. The CDR3 is CASSQSGVGTDTQYF. As DNA, the CDR3 is TGTGCCAGCAGCCAAAGCGGGGTGGGCACAGATACGCAGTATTTT.

The chain couples TRBV10-2 to TRBJ1-1, with a weak D call TRBD1 (6 bases). Germline lookup yields CDR1 WSHSY and CDR2 SAAADI. The CDR3 runs to 16 residues. Trimming cost V 2 bases and J 0 bases, with 13 bases left between them. The CDR3 is CASSESRGHMNTEAFF. The CDR3 nucleotides read TGCGCCAGCAGTGAGAGTAGGGGACACATGAACACTGAAGCTTTCTTT.

The sample holds many counts of this clonotype. The CDR3 loop is CASSLGSKAFF. The CDR3 nucleotides read TGCGCCAGCAGCTTGGGGAGTAAAGCTTTCTTT. The chain links TRBV5-1 to TRBJ1-1; D is uncertain. Between the trimmed V and J ends, which lost 0 bases and 9 bases, there was a span of 6 bases. The CDR3 contains 11 residues. In germline, CDR1 is SGHRS, CDR2 YFSETQ.